This T cell receptor (beta chain) was obtained from a study of blood T cell repertoires in COVID-19. How the authors handled the data: Using reference gene primer amplification, nucleated cell counts were estimated. Only in-frame clones appear in the TCRdb table, and some are missing; sequencing was by immunoSEQ multiplex PCR. Clone size and V and J calls were adopted from that table, with D and trimming inferred from the DNA. This sample has 250,000 to 400,000 clones, with around 90% found just once. Deletions cut 3 bases from V and 10 bases from J, with 20 bases between. Per the germline V gene, CDR1 is SGHRS and CDR2 is YFSETQ. CDR3 length equals 16 residues.

The clonotype comes from a woman in her twenties or thirties with COVID-19, enrolled during active disease. Sequenced: peripheral blood. V usage is TRBV5-1 and J usage is TRBJ1-6; a weak D match, TRBD1 (5 bases). CDR3: CASSSQAGLRDSPLHF. CDR3 nucleotides: TGCGCCAGCAGCTCCCAGGCCGGCTTGCGGGACTCACCCCTCCACTTT.